The clone carrying this TCR beta chain was detected only a few times. Antigen: not known. TCRdb fed the reads into MiXCR, producing one record per CDR3 protein. The repertoire includes about 360,000 distinct CDR3 sequences, just under 35% of them detected once, and approximately 12% sits in the top ten. This record belongs to a study of T cell repertoires in cytomegalovirus infection. The wider study: Both recently identified HLA-C-restricted and well-studied HLA-B-restricted CMV epitopes were used in the study. Carrying CMV and the relevant HLA type showed in public TCR beta signatures.

Study-level points and caveats: Of the TCR beta families, the public ones yielded a cumulative frequency that identified carriers of CMV plus the relevant HLA.

The specimen comprised cultured PBMCs, sampled from culture after CMV antigen stimulation. This TCR derives from a human donor in good health (CMV status not recorded). Some clones in this sample may be carry-over from other donors' samples.

The CDR3 sequence is CASSRTAEKLFF. In nucleotides, the CDR3 is TGTGCCAGCAGCCGGACCGCCGAAAAACTGTTTTTT. The chain employs TRBV7-8 and TRBJ1-4; D unclear. V was clipped by 5 bases and J by 8 bases, with 9 bases between them. Germline values: CDR1 SGHVS, CDR2 FQNEAQ. The CDR3 consists of 12 residues. Using reference TRBV7-8 and TRBJ1-4 for the parts outside the CDR3, the full variable domain is GAGVSQSPRYKVAKRGQDVALRCDPISGHVSLFWYQQALGQGPEFLTYFQNEAQLDKSGLPSDRFFAERPEGSVSTLKIQRTQQEDSAVYLCASSRTAEKLFFGSGTQLSVL.